This record covers a single T cell receptor beta chain. Data came from immunoSEQ multiplex PCR; TCRdb stores just in-frame clones and leaves some out. The data hold about 350,000 clones, with 85% observed a single time. The sample comes from a study of Ad26.COV2.S vaccination and SARS-CoV-2 variants. V trimming: 4 bases; J trimming: 1 base; junction bases outside the gene matches: 3. Germline CDR1 and CDR2: LGHDT and YNNKEL (reference sequence). This CDR3 is 14 amino acids long. Treatment described: roughly 20 received Ad26.COV2.S at low or high dose, single or two shots; several received placebo; per-sample allocation not given. All samples were drawn on day 63, counting from the first vaccine or placebo injection. Donation was by an adult aged 18-55 years who was in Boston.

The source of this sequence is a person aged 18 to 59 who received the Ad26.COV2.S COVID-19 vaccine or a placebo. The sample in question was peripheral blood, obtained in a trial of Ad26.COV2.S vaccine versus placebo. This sequence joins TRBV3-1 (or the pseudogene TRBV3-2) and TRBJ1-1, with TRBD1 identical over 7 bases. The CDR3 sequence: CASSPRGGNTEAFF. CDR3 in DNA: TGTGCCAGCAGCCCCAGGGGGGGGAACACTGAAGCTTTCTTT.